A selection of T cell receptor beta chains follows, all from one sample in a study of human T cells and chemical hapten exposure. TCRdb reanalysed the RACE reads using MiXCR and keeps one entry per CDR3 protein. The table includes approximately 52,000 distinct CDR3 sequences, around a tenth detected once. Source: whole blood, taken in connection with sensitization to the hapten diphenylcyclopropenone (DPC). These receptors were taken from a woman in her twenties or thirties with alopecia areata. Some clones in this sample may be carry-over from other donors' samples. CDR3s include the opening cysteine and the closing phenylalanine or tryptophan.

v_gene | CDR3aa
TRBV6-2/TRBV6-3 | CASRNVGQGPYQPQHF
TRBV11-2 | CASSLDIAGGRAQYF
TRBV11-2 | CASSLVRGDRGRRYEQYF
TRBV7-2 | CASSHGGRLAKNIQYF
TRBV5-5 | CASSPPRTYGYIF
TRBV28 | CASSLVRDTQGDTQYF
TRBV9 | CASSVALSGGAWDTQYF
TRBV6-5 | CASSLTQGDSNQPQHF
TRBV2 | CASGESGTSGGPNTGELFF
TRBV7-3 | CASSVSGGVTDTQYF
TRBV29-1 | CSVATGDSQGYTF
TRBV29-1 | CSHGGGKHQPQHF
TRBV6-5 | CASSYGDAEAFF
TRBV29-1 | CSVLSARSSYEQYF
TRBV25-1 | CASSVKLTDTQYF
TRBV6-5 | CASRPGTGSGNTIYF
TRBV6-5 | CASSYLYEQYF
TRBV24-1 | CATSDFFGQGRTDTQYF
TRBV6-5 | CASSYSPGSISTDTQYF
TRBV27 | CASSLMGRSSYNEQFF
TRBV6-5 | CASSYSRVNEQFF
TRBV2 | CASSDGLAGRTDTQYF
TRBV3-1 | CASSPRLTSSYNEQFF
TRBV15 | CATSRKLPGGAANEQYF
TRBV20-1 | CSARDGRGEGSPLHF
TRBV19 | CASSLRGQGANEQFF
TRBV13 | CASSFRSLGVHEQYF
TRBV6-2/TRBV6-3 | CASLGTGGHQPQHF
TRBV2 | CASSDTRARTDTQYF
TRBV7-2 | CASSPGGHNSPLHF
TRBV29-1 | CSVRGSGNEQFF
TRBV7-9 | CASTSPVPGQKATGANVLTF
TRBV2 | CASSEVYGANVLTF
TRBV14 | CASSLHDTSAPHYF
TRBV12-3/TRBV12-4 | CASTSPIGGWDEKLFF
TRBV12-3/TRBV12-4 | CASSFSYSNQPQHF
TRBV20-1 | CSAVRDRNQPQHF
TRBV4-1 | CASSHRGQSQYF
TRBV12-3/TRBV12-4 | CASSFGPGRRKETQYF
TRBV29-1 | CSVAYRPLDEQYF
TRBV7-2 | CASSLVVTDTQYF
TRBV4-2 | CASSQEGRSGQYF
TRBV19 | CASSPRQGARQPQHF
TRBV4-3 | CASSQDVGFPQYF
TRBV15 | CATSGGRESYEQYF
TRBV7-2 | CASSPGHAGYSPLHF
TRBV12-3/TRBV12-4 | CASSFGGGRQPQHF
TRBV7-9 | CASSLMASSTGELFF